Sequencing of this TCR beta chain was carried out in a study of graft-versus-host responses after intestinal transplantation. Overall study context: Recipients were all induced with anti-thymocyte globulin, then given tacrolimus and steroids for approximately three years.

A note on this clone: Its antigen is as yet unknown.

Points from the study as a whole: Levels of circulating GvH clones at their peak were associated with early post-transplant HvG declines. Individuals carrying graft-donor T cell macrochimerism showed high graft-versus-host to host-versus-graft clonal ratios in allografts. The marrow of recipients harbored GvH clones, and ileum or blood showed some of them first.

Germline V lookup: CDR1 SGHRS, CDR2 YFSETQ. V shed 0 bases, J shed 0 bases, and the junction held 6 bases outside the gene matches. The CDR3 totals 18 residues. The repertoire was sequenced with immunoSEQ multiplex PCR; TCRdb's copy has only in-frame clones and lacks some. The table records around 76,000 clones, just under 95% of them present only once. Source: unstimulated CD8+ T cells sorted from spleen or lymph node cells, taken before intestinal transplant. This sequence was found in a human donor who received an intestinal transplant. V usage is TRBV5-1 and J usage is TRBJ2-2; 9 nucleotides align to TRBD2. CDR3: CASSLDARLAANTGELFF. CDR3 coding DNA: TGCGCCAGCAGCTTGGACGCGCGACTAGCGGCGAACACCGGGGAGCTGTTTTTT.